A selection of T cell receptor beta chains follows, all from one sample in a study of regulatory T cells in long-lasting Graves disease. TCRdb reprocessed the multiplex PCR reads via MiXCR and lists one record per CDR3 protein. This sample has approximately 350,000 distinct CDR3 sequences; less than 30% occur once, and the top ten carry around a quarter. The input for sequencing was peripheral blood mononuclear cells (PBMCs), taken when the disease was refractory, from a patient treated with antithyroid drugs. The receptors here all came from a woman aged 40 to 50 with Graves disease. Both conserved end residues are part of each CDR3. Fields, in order: CDR3 protein, CDR3 DNA, V gene, J gene, clone size, D gene. The D gene is left open where the match is weak. Clone size is not always given. Where it is, it says once, few, many or a class for expanded clones.

CSARDASSNEKLFF	TGCAGTGCTAGAGATGCCAGCTCTAATGAAAAACTGTTTTTT	TRBV20-1	TRBJ1-4	NA	NA
CASRGGGSYEQYF	TGCGCCAGCCGCGGAGGGGGGAGCTACGAGCAGTACTTC	TRBV10-2	TRBJ2-7	many	NA
CASRSTYGRGNNEQFF	TGTGCCAGCAGGAGTACCTACGGCCGGGGCAACAATGAGCAGTTCTTC	TRBV12-3/TRBV12-4	TRBJ2-1	many	NA
CASSESAETYQETQYF	TGTGCCAGCAGTGAATCGGCAGAAACGTACCAAGAGACCCAGTACTTC	TRBV6-1	TRBJ2-5	many	NA
CASSGAAYNEQFF	TGTGCCAGCAGTGGGGCCGCTTACAATGAGCAGTTCTTC	TRBV12-3/TRBV12-4	TRBJ2-1	few	NA
CSADGDAADTEAFF	TGCAGTGCAGACGGGGACGCCGCGGACACTGAAGCTTTCTTT	TRBV20-1	TRBJ1-1	many	NA
CASIKRDRGTGELFF	TGTGCCAGTATAAAACGGGACAGGGGAACCGGGGAGCTGTTTTTT	TRBV12-3/TRBV12-4	TRBJ2-2	many	TRBD1
CASSDRGARTEQYF	TGTGCCAGCAGTGACCGGGGGGCGCGCACCGAGCAGTACTTC	TRBV25-1	TRBJ2-7	NA	NA
CASSNTGDGSYNSPLHF	TGTGCCAGTAGTAACACAGGGGATGGCTCCTATAATTCACCCCTCCACTTT	TRBV19	TRBJ1-6	NA	TRBD1
CASSLGAGPSHEQFF	TGTGCCAGCAGCTTAGGAGCGGGCCCCTCGCACGAGCAGTTCTTC	TRBV11-2	TRBJ2-1	NA	NA
CASSQGSGDTEAFF	TGTGCCAGCAGCCAAGGATCCGGAGACACTGAAGCTTTCTTT	TRBV3-1	TRBJ1-1	many	NA
CATVGQNTGELFF	TGTGCCACCGTCGGACAGAACACCGGGGAGCTGTTTTTT	TRBV6-1	TRBJ2-2	once	NA
CAWSVTGQINYGYTF	TGTGCCTGGAGTGTGACGGGACAGATTAACTATGGCTACACCTTC	TRBV30	TRBJ1-2	NA	TRBD1
CASSGTHLTGETYEQYF	TGTGCCAGCAGCGGGACGCACTTAACGGGGGAAACCTACGAGCAGTACTTC	TRBV11-2	TRBJ2-7	many	NA
CASSFSDSNQPQHF	TGTGCCAGCAGTTTCTCGGACAGCAATCAGCCCCAGCATTTT	TRBV28	TRBJ1-5	many	NA
CASSRDGLDQETQYF	TGTGCCAGCAGCCGGGACGGCCTTGACCAAGAGACCCAGTACTTC	TRBV2	TRBJ2-5	NA	NA
CASSTGDSNQPQHF	TGTGCCAGCAGTACAGGGGATAGCAATCAGCCCCAGCATTTT	TRBV12-3/TRBV12-4	TRBJ1-5	many	TRBD1
CASSASWAGTEAFF	TGTGCCAGCAGTGCCTCGTGGGCAGGCACTGAAGCTTTCTTT	TRBV6-1	TRBJ1-1	NA	NA
CASTEAFF	TGTGCCAGCACTGAAGCTTTCTTT	TRBV2	TRBJ1-1	many	NA
CASSLTERERYTGELFF	TGTGCCAGCAGCTTAACCGAGCGGGAGCGGTACACCGGGGAGCTGTTTTTT	TRBV7-3	TRBJ2-2	many	TRBD2
CASSEMRGRAEAFF	TGTGCCAGCAGTGAGATGCGTGGGCGGGCTGAAGCTTTCTTT	TRBV2	TRBJ1-1	many	NA
CSAPGWRIPNYEQYF	TGCAGTGCTCCAGGGTGGCGTATCCCTAACTACGAGCAGTACTTC	TRBV20-1	TRBJ2-7	NA	NA
CASSSPPGTESMNTEAFF	TGTGCCAGCAGTTCACCTCCCGGGACAGAAAGCATGAACACTGAAGCTTTCTTT	TRBV27	TRBJ1-1	many	TRBD1
CAIRSGTSGSYEQYF	TGTGCCATCAGATCCGGGACTAGCGGTTCCTACGAGCAGTACTTC	TRBV10-3	TRBJ2-7	many	TRBD2
CASSIGWVGPNEQFF	TGTGCCAGTAGTATAGGCTGGGTTGGGCCCAATGAGCAGTTCTTC	TRBV19	TRBJ2-1	NA	NA
CASSEHPMNTEAFF	TGTGCCAGCAGTGAACACCCGATGAACACTGAAGCTTTCTTT	TRBV6-1	TRBJ1-1	many	NA
CSARIQGSNQPQHF	TGCAGTGCTAGAATTCAGGGAAGCAATCAGCCCCAGCATTTT	TRBV20-1	TRBJ1-5	NA	NA
CASSQGTRTLEKLFF	TGTGCCAGCAGCCAAGGAACAAGGACTCTAGAAAAACTGTTTTTT	TRBV3-1	TRBJ1-4	many	NA
CASSWDPNTQYF	TGTGCCAGCAGCTGGGATCCGAATACGCAGTATTTT	TRBV5-6	TRBJ2-3	once	NA
CASSILAEDNEQFF	TGTGCCAGTAGTATTTTAGCGGAGGACAATGAGCAGTTCTTC	TRBV19	TRBJ2-1	few	NA
CASSPLGVWEETQYF	TGTGCCAGCAGCCCTCTGGGCGTTTGGGAAGAGACCCAGTACTTC	TRBV7-9	TRBJ2-5	many	NA
CASSLGQPQHF	TGTGCCAGCAGTTTAGGACAGCCCCAGCATTTT	TRBV28	TRBJ1-5	many	NA
CAIEGSLGETQYF	TGTGCCATAGAAGGCAGCCTGGGGGAGACCCAGTACTTC	TRBV10-3	TRBJ2-5	few	NA
CASSYVSTGSGNTIYF	TGTGCCAGCAGTTATGTCTCGACAGGTTCTGGAAACACCATATATTTT	TRBV6-5	TRBJ1-3	few	NA
CASSSGRLHSNQPQHF	TGTGCCAGCAGCTCAGGACGGTTACATAGCAATCAGCCCCAGCATTTT	TRBV7-8	TRBJ1-5	many	NA
CASSYFGGDNNQPQHF	TGTGCCAGCAGTTACTTTGGGGGCGATAACAATCAGCCCCAGCATTTT	TRBV6-5	TRBJ1-5	NA	NA
CASSGRTGSTGQPQHF	TGTGCCAGCAGTGGACGGACAGGGTCGACGGGTCAGCCCCAGCATTTT	TRBV25-1	TRBJ1-5	NA	TRBD1
CATKGGASSYNSPLHF	TGTGCCACCAAGGGGGGTGCGAGCTCCTATAATTCACCCCTCCACTTT	TRBV6-1	TRBJ1-6	few	NA
CASSMGQLNTGELFF	TGTGCCAGTAGTATGGGACAGCTGAACACCGGGGAGCTGTTTTTT	TRBV19	TRBJ2-2	NA	TRBD1
CASYGQGWANTEAFF	TGTGCCAGCTATGGACAGGGATGGGCTAACACTGAAGCTTTCTTT	TRBV2	TRBJ1-1	NA	TRBD1
CASSLWGNTGELFF	TGTGCCAGCAGTTTATGGGGGAACACCGGGGAGCTGTTTTTT	TRBV28	TRBJ2-2	many	NA
CSALLLAGVHEQYF	TGCAGTGCTCTCCTACTAGCGGGAGTCCACGAGCAGTACTTC	TRBV20-1	TRBJ2-7	NA	TRBD2
CASSYLQGMNTEAFF	TGTGCCAGCAGTTACTTACAGGGCATGAACACTGAAGCTTTCTTT	TRBV6-2/TRBV6-3	TRBJ1-1	many	NA
CASSFTGGGYEQYF	TGTGCCAGCAGCTTCACAGGGGGTGGGTACGAGCAGTACTTC	TRBV11-2	TRBJ2-7	many	TRBD1
CASSFEGLSRYEQYF	TGTGCCAGCAGTTTTGAGGGCCTATCTCGCTACGAGCAGTACTTC	TRBV28	TRBJ2-7	many	NA
CASSLEWYREAFF	TGTGCCAGCAGCTTAGAATGGTATCGTGAAGCTTTCTTT	TRBV7-2	TRBJ1-1	NA	NA
CSVEGDSYEQYF	TGCAGCGTTGAAGGAGACAGCTACGAGCAGTACTTC	TRBV29-1	TRBJ2-7	NA	NA
CSARSTSGDPNTGELFF	TGCAGTGCTCGATCCACTAGCGGGGACCCTAACACCGGGGAGCTGTTTTTT	TRBV20-1	TRBJ2-2	NA	TRBD2